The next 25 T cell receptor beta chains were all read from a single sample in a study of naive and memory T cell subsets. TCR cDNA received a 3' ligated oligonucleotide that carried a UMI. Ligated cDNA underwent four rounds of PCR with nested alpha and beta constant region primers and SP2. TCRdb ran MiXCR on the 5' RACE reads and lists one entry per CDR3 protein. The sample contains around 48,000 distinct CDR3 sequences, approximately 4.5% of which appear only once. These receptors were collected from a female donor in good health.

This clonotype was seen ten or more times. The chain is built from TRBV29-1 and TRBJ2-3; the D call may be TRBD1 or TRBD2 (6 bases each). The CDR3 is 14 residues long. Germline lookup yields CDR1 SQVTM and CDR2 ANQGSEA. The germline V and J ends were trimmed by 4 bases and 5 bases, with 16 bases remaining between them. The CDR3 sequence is CSVVGGGAGDTQYF. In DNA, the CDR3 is TGCAGCGTTGTCGGGGGCGGGGCAGGAGATACGCAGTATTTT.

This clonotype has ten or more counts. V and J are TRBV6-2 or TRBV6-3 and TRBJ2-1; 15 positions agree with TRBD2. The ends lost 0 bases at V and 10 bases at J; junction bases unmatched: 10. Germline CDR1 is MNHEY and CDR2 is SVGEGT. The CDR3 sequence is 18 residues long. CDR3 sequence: CASSYSVWTSGRAVEQFF. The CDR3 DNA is TGTGCCAGCAGTTACTCTGTCTGGACTAGCGGGAGGGCCGTGGAGCAGTTCTTC.

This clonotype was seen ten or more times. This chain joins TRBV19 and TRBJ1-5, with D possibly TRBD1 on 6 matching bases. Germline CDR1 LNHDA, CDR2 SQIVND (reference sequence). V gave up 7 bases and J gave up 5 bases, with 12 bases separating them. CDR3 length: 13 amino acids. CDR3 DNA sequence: TGTGCCAGTAAAGCAGGGGTTGATCAGCCCCAGCATTTT. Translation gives CASKAGVDQPQHF. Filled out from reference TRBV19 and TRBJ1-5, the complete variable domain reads DGGITQSPKYLFRKEGQNVTLSCEQNLNHDAMYWYRQDPGQGLRLIYYSQIVNDFQKGDIAEGYSVSREKKESFPLTVTSAQKNPTAFYLCASKAGVDQPQHFGDGTRLSIL.

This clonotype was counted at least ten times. This CDR3 is CASSFYSLAKNIQYF. The DNA for the CDR3 is TGTGCCAGCAGTTTCTACTCACTAGCCAAAAACATTCAGTACTTC. V gene TRBV12-3 or TRBV12-4 combines with J gene TRBJ2-4; D is ambiguous. This CDR3 is built from 15 residues. V lost 3 bases and J 0 bases, leaving 9 bases between the germline ends.

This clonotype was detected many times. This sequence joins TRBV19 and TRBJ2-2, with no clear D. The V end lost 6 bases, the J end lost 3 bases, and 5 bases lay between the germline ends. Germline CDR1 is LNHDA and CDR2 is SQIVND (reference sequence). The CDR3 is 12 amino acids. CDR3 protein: CASRRYTGELFF. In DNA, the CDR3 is TGTGCCAGTAGGCGGTACACCGGGGAGCTGTTTTTT.

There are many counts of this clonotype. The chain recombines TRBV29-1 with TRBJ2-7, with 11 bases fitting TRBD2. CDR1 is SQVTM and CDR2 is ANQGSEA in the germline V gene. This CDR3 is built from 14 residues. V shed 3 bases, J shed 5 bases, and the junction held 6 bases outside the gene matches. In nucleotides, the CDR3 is TGCAGCGTTGAGGACCTAGCGGGAGGCCACGAGCAGTACTTC. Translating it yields CSVEDLAGGHEQYF.

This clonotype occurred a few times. CDR3 nucleotide sequence: TGTGCCAGCAGCTACCAAAACATTCAGTACTTC. Encoded protein: CASSYQNIQYF. The chain is built from TRBV7-2 and TRBJ2-4; no clear D. Trimming shortened V by 4 bases and J by 5 bases, and 3 bases separated the two germline ends. The germline V gene encodes CDR1 SGHTA and CDR2 FQGNSA. This CDR3 is built from 11 residues.

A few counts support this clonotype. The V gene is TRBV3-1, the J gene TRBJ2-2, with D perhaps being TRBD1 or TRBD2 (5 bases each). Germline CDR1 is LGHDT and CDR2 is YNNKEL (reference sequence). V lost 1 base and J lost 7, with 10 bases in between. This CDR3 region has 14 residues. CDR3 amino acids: CASSQAGLVGELFF. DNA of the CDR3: TGTGCCAGCAGCCAAGCGGGGCTTGTCGGGGAGCTGTTTTTT.

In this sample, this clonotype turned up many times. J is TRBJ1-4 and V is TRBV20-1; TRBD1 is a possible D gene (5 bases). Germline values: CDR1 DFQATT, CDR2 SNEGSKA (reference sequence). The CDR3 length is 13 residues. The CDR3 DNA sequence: TGCAGGGTCTATCGGGGGTTTGATGAAAAACTGTTTTTT. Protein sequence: CRVYRGFDEKLFF.

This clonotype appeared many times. Here the CDR3 DNA reads TGTGCCAGCAGTGAAACGAAGGGGCGCGGGTTCATTCAGTACTTC. This sequence encodes CASSETKGRGFIQYF. The rearrangement links TRBV28 to TRBJ2-4, with D possibly called TRBD1 or TRBD2 (5 bases each). The CDR3 is 15 amino acids. Trimming stripped 5 bases from V and 9 bases from J, with 20 bases between. CDR1 and CDR2 from the germline V gene are MDHEN and SYDVKM.

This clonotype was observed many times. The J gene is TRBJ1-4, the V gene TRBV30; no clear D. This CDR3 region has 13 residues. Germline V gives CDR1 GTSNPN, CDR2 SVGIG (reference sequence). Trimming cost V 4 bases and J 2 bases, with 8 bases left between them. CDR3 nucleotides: TGTGCCTGGACCCAAGGGACTAATGAAAAACTGTTTTTT. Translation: CAWTQGTNEKLFF.

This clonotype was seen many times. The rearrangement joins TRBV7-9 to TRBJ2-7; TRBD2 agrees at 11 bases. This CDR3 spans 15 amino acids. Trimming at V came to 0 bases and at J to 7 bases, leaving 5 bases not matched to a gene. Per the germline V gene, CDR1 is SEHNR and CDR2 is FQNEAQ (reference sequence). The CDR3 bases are TGTGCCAGCAGCTTAGCATTGACTAGCGGGGATGAGCAGTACTTC. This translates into CASSLALTSGDEQYF.

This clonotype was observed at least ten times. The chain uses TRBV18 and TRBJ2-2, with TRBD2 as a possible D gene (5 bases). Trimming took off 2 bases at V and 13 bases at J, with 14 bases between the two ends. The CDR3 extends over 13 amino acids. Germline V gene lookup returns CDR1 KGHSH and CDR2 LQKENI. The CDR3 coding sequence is TGTGCCAGCTCACCAAGTGAAGGAGGTGGGCTGTTTTTT. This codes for CASSPSEGGGLFF.

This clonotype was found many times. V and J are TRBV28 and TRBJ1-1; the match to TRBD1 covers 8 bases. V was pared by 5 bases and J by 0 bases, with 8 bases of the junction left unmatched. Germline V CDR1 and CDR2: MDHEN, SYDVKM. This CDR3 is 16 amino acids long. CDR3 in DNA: TGTGCCAGCAGTCGATACAGGGGGAGCATGAACACTGAAGCTTTCTTT. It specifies CASSRYRGSMNTEAFF. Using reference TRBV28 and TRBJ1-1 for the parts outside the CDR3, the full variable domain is DVKVTQSSRYLVKRTGEKVFLECVQDMDHENMFWYRQDPGLGLRLIYFSYDVKMKEKGDIPEGYSVSREKKERFSLILESASTNQTSMYLCASSRYRGSMNTEAFFGQGTRLTVV.

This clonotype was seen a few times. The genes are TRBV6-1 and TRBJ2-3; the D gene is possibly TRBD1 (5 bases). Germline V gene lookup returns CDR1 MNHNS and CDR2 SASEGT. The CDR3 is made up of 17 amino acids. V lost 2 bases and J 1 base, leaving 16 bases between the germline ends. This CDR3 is CASSELMTVMGTDTQYF. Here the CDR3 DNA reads TGTGCCAGCAGTGAATTGATGACAGTGATGGGCACAGATACGCAGTATTTT.

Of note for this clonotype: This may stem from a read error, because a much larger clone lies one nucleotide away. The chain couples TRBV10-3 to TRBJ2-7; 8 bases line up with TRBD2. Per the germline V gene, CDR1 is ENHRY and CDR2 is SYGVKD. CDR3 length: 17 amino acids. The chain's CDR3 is CAISVSRFSGASYERYF. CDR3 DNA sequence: TGTGCCATCAGTGTCTCTCGCTTTAGCGGGGCCTCCTACGAGCGGTACTTC.

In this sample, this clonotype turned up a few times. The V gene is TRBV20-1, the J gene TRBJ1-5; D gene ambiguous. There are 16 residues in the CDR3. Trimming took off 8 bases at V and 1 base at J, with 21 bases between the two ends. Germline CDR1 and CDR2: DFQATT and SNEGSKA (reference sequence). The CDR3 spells CSSPGGPTRSNQPQHF. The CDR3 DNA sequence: TGCAGTTCTCCAGGCGGCCCGACGCGGAGCAATCAGCCCCAGCATTTT.

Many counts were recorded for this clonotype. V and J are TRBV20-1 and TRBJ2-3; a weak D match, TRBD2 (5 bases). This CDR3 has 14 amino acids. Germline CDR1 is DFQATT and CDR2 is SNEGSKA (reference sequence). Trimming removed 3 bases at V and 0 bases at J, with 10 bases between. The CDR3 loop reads CSARRWTSTDTQYF. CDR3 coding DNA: TGCAGTGCTAGGAGGTGGACTAGCACAGATACGCAGTATTTT.

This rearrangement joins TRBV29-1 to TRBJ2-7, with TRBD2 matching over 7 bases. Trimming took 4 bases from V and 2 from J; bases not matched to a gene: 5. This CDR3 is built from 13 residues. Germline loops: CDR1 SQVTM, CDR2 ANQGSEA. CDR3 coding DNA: TGCAGCGTTGGACCTAGCGGTACCTACGAGCAGTACTTC. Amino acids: CSVGPSGTYEQYF.

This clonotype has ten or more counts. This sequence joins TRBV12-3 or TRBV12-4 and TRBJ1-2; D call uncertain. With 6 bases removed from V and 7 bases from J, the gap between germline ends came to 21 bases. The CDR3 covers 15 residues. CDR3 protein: CASSDSVAGLAGYTF. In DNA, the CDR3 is TGTGCCAGCAGCGATTCTGTCGCCGGTCTGGCTGGCTACACCTTC.

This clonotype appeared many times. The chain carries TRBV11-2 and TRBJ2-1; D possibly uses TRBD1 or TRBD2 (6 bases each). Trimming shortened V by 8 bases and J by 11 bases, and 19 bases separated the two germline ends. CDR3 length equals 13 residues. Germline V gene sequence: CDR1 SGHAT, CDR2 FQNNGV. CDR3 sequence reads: CASAFMEGVQQFF. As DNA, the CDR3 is TGTGCCAGCGCTTTCATGGAGGGGGTCCAGCAGTTCTTC.

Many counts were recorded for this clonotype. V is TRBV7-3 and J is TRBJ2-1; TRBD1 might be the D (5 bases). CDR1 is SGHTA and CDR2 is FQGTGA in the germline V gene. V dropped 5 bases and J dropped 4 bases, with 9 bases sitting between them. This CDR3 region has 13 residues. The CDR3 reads CASSLQGYNEQFF. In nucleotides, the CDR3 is TGTGCCAGCAGCCTTCAGGGTTACAATGAGCAGTTCTTC.

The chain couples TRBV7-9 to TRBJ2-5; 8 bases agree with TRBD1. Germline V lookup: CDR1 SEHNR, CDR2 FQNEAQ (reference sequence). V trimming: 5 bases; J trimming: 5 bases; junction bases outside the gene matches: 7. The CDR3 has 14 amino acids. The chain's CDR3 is CASSISRGLETQYF. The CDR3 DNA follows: TGTGCCAGCAGCATTTCCAGGGGGCTCGAGACCCAGTACTTC.

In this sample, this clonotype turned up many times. The CDR3 DNA follows: TGTGCCAGCAGCTTATGGGGGGCCTACGAGCAGTACTTC. The encoded protein is CASSLWGAYEQYF. The rearrangement joins TRBV7-2 to TRBJ2-7; possible D gene TRBD2, 6 bases. Deletions cut 2 bases from V and 2 bases from J, with 7 bases between. CDR3 length: 13 residues. From germline, CDR1 is SGHTA and CDR2 FQGNSA.

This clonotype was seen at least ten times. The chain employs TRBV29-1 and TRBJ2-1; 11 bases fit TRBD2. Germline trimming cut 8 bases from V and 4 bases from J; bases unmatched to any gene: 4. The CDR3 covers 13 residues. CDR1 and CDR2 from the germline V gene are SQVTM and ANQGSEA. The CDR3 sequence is CSRTSGSYNEQFF. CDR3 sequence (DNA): TGCAGCCGAACTAGCGGGAGTTACAATGAGCAGTTCTTC.